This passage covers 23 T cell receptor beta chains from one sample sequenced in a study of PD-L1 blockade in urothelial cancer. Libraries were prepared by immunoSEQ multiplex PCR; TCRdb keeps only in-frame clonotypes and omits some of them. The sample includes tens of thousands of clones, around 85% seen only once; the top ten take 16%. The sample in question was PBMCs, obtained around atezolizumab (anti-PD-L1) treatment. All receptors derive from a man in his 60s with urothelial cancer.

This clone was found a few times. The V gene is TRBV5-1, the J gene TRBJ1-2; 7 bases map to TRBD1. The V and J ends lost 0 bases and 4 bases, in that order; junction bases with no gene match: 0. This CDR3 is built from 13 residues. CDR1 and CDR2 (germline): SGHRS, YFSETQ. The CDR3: CASSLGDSYGYTF. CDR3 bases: TGCGCCAGCAGCTTGGGGGACAGCTATGGCTACACCTTC.

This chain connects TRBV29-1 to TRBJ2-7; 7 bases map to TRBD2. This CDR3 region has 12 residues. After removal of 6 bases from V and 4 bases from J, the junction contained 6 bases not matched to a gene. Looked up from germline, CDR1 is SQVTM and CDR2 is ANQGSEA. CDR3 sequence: CSVPRGEYEQYF. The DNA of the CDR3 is TGCAGCGTCCCTCGGGGGGAGTACGAGCAGTACTTC.

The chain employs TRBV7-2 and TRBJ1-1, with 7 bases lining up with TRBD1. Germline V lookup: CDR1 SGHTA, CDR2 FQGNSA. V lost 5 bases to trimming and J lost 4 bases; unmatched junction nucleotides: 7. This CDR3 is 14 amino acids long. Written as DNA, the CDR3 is TGTGCCAGCAGCCGGGGACAGACGGTCACTGAAGCTTTCTTT. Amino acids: CASSRGQTVTEAFF.

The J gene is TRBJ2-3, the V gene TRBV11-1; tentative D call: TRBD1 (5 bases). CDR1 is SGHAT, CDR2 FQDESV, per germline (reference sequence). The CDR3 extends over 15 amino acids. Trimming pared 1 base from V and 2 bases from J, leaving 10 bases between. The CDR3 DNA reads TGTGCCAGCAGCTTAGACCACAGGTACACAGATACGCAGTATTTT. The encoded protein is CASSLDHRYTDTQYF.

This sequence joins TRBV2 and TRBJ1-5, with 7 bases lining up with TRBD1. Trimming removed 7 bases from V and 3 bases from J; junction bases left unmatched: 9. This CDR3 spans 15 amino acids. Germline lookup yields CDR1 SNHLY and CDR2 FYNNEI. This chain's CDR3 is CASKGDSLSNQPQHF. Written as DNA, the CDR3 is TGTGCCAGCAAGGGGGACAGCCTTTCCAATCAGCCCCAGCATTTT.

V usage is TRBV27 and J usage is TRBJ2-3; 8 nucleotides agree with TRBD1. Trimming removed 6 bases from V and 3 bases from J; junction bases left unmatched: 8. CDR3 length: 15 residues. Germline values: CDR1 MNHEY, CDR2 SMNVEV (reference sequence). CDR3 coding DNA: TGTGCCAGCAGAAGACAGGGGTCAGGAACAGATACGCAGTATTTT. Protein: CASRRQGSGTDTQYF.

The CDR3 loop reads CASSVSQYNEKLFF. CDR3 nucleotide sequence: TGTGCCAGCAGCGTATCCCAGTATAATGAAAAACTGTTTTTT. The rearrangement uses TRBV9 and TRBJ1-4; unclear D gene. Germline CDR1 SGDLS, CDR2 YYNGEE. The CDR3 extends over 14 amino acids. V shed 1 base and J shed 4 bases, with 8 bases lying between them.

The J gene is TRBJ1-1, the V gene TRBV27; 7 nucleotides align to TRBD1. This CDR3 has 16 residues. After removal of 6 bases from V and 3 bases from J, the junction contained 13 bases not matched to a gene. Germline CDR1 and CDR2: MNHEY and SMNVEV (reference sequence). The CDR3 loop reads CASSLKTGTADTEAFF. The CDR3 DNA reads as TGTGCCAGCAGCCTGAAGACAGGGACGGCGGACACTGAAGCTTTCTTT.

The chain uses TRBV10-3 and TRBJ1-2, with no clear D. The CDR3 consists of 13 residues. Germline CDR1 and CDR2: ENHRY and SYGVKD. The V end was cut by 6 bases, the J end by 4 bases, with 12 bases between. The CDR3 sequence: CAIRKEEIYGYTF. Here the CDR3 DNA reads TGTGCCATCAGAAAGGAGGAGATCTATGGCTACACCTTC.

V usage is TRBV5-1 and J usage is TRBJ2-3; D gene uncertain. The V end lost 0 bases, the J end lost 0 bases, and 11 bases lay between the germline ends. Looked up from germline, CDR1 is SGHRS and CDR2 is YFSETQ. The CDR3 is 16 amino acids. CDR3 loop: CASSLVYLESTDTQYF. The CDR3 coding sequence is TGCGCCAGCAGCTTGGTGTATCTAGAAAGCACAGATACGCAGTATTTT.

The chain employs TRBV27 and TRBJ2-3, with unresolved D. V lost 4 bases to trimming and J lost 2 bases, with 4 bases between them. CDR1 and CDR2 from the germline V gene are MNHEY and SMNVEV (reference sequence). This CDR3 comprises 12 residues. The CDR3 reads CASSSYTDTQYF. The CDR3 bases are TGTGCCAGCAGTTCCTACACAGATACGCAGTATTTT.

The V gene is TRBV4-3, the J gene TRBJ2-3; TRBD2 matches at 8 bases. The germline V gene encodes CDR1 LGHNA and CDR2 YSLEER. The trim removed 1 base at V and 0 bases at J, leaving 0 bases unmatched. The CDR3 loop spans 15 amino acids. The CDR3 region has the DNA TGCGCCAGCAGCCAAGCGGGAGGGAGCACAGATACGCAGTATTTT. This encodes CASSQAGGSTDTQYF.

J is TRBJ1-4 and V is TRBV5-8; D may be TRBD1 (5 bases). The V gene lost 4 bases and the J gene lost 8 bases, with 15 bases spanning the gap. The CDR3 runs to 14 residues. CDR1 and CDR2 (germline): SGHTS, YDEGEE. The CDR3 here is CASSRLGRREKLFF. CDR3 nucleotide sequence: TGTGCCAGCAGCCGCCTGGGGCGTCGGGAAAAACTGTTTTTT.

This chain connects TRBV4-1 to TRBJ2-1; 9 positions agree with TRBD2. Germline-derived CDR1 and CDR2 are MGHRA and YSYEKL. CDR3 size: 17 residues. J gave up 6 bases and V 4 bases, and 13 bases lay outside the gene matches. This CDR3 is CASSPPRGRLAVNEQFF. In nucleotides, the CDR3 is TGCGCCAGCAGCCCCCCCCGAGGGAGACTAGCGGTCAATGAGCAGTTCTTC.

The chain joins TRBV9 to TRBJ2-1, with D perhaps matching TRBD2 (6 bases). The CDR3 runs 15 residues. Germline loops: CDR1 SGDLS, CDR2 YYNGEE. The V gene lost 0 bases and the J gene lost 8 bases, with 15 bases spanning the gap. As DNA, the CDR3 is TGTGCCAGCAGCGTAGTGGGACTTCCGGGCTATGAGCAGTTCTTC. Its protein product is CASSVVGLPGYEQFF.

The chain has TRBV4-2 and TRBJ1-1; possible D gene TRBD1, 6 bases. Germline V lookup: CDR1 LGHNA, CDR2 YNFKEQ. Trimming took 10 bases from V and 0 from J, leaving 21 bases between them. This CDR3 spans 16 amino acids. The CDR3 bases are TGTGCCACCGCGCCCGAAACAGGGCGGATGAACACTGAAGCTTTCTTT. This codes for CATAPETGRMNTEAFF.

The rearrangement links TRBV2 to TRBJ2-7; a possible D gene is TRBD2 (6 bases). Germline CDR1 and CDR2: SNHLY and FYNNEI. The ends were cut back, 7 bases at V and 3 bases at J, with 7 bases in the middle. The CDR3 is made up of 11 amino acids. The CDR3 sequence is CASIGGYEQYF. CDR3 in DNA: TGTGCCAGCATCGGGGGCTACGAGCAGTACTTC.

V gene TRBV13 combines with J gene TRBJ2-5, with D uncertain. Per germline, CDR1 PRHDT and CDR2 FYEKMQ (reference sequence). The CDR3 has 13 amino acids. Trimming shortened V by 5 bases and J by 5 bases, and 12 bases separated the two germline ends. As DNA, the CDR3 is TGTGCCAGCAGCGTTAGAAGCGAGGAGACCCAGTACTTC. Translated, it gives CASSVRSEETQYF.

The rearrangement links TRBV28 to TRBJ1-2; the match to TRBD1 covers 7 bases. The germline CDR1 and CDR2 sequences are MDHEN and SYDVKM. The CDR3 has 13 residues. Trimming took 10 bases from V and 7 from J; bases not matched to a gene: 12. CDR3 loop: CATPIKGASGYTF. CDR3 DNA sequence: TGTGCCACCCCGATCAAGGGGGCAAGTGGCTACACCTTC.

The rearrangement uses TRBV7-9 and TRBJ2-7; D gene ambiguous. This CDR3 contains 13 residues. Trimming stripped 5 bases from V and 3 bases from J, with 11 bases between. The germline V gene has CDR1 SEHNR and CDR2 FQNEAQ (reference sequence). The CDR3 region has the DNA TGTGCCAGCAGCCCAAGTTTTAGCTACGAGCAGTACTTC. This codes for CASSPSFSYEQYF.

CDR3 protein: CASSWGTGDYQPQHF. CDR3 nucleotide sequence: TGTGCCAGCAGTTGGGGGACAGGTGATTATCAGCCCCAGCATTTT. V usage is TRBV28 and J usage is TRBJ1-5; 8 bases fit TRBD1. The CDR3 contains 15 residues. The junction had 7 bases not matched to a gene; V was cut back by 4 bases and J by 5 bases. The germline CDR1 and CDR2 sequences are MDHEN and SYDVKM.

The CDR3 loop is CASSISLAGGLLNNEQFF. CDR3 sequence (DNA): TGTGCCAGTAGTATATCGCTAGCGGGGGGCCTCCTGAACAATGAGCAGTTCTTC. V gene TRBV19 combines with J gene TRBJ2-1, with 11 bases matching TRBD2. The V segment lost 2 bases and the J segment 5 bases; nucleotides outside the gene matches: 11. Germline CDR1 is LNHDA and CDR2 is SQIVND (reference sequence). CDR3 length: 18 amino acids.

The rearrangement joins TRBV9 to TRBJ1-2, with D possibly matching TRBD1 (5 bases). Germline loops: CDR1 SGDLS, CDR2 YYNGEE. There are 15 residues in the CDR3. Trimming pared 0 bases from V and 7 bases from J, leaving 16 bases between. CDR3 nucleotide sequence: TGTGCCAGCAGCGTAGAGGGATCAGGGAGGAGTGGCTACACCTTC. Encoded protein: CASSVEGSGRSGYTF.